The 12 T cell receptor beta chains presented below share a single source sample, sequenced in a study of T cells in pancreatic ductal adenocarcinoma. Clones were sequenced by immunoSEQ multiplex PCR, and TCRdb holds only the in-frame ones, with some missing. This sample carries about 17,000 clones, about 90% of them seen once, and the ten largest clones take 0.94%. No neoadjuvant therapy was given to the selected pancreatic ductal adenocarcinoma patients before their surgery. Material: PBMCs. Receptors originate from a human donor with pancreatic ductal adenocarcinoma.

Only one count was recorded for this clone. The chain joins TRBV28 to TRBJ1-3, with 10 bases lining up with TRBD1. The CDR3 has 15 amino acids. Looked up from germline, CDR1 is MDHEN and CDR2 is SYDVKM. J was trimmed by 3 bases and V by 5 bases; bases with no gene match: 4. CDR3 DNA: TGTGCCAGCAGTCCGGGACAGGGGAATGGAAACACCATATATTTT. Protein sequence: CASSPGQGNGNTIYF. Full variable domain (outside the CDR3, taken from reference TRBV28 and TRBJ1-3): DVKVTQSSRYLVKRTGEKVFLECVQDMDHENMFWYRQDPGLGLRLIYFSYDVKMKEKGDIPEGYSVSREKKERFSLILESASTNQTSMYLCASSPGQGNGNTIYFGEGSWLTVV.

The V gene is TRBV6-1, the J gene TRBJ1-5, with D unclear. Germline-derived CDR1 and CDR2 are MNHNS and SASEGT. CDR3 length: 13 residues. Trimming removed 5 bases from V and 0 bases from J, with 5 bases in between. The CDR3 sequence is CASSFYSNQPQHF. DNA of the CDR3: TGTGCCAGCAGTTTTTATAGCAATCAGCCCCAGCATTTT.

The chain's CDR3 is CASRPMGARGGYTF. The CDR3 nucleotides read TGTGCCAGCAGACCCATGGGGGCAAGGGGTGGCTACACCTTC. The chain uses TRBV28 and TRBJ1-2, with TRBD1 as a possible D gene (6 bases). This CDR3 contains 14 residues. Germline loops: CDR1 MDHEN, CDR2 SYDVKM. Trimming left V 6 bases short and J 7 bases short, with 18 bases between.

The chain combines TRBV14 with TRBJ1-6; a weak D match, TRBD1 (5 bases). Germline loops: CDR1 SGHDN, CDR2 FVKESK. With 1 base removed from V and 7 bases from J, the gap between germline ends came to 11 bases. This CDR3 is 15 amino acids long. The CDR3 DNA reads as TGTGCCAGCAGCCAAGGGCAGGGTCTAAATTCACCCCTCCACTTT. The encoded protein is CASSQGQGLNSPLHF.

CDR3: CASSSDYQETQYF. Written as DNA, the CDR3 is TGTGCCAGCTCATCGGACTACCAAGAGACCCAGTACTTC. This sequence joins TRBV18 and TRBJ2-5, with D perhaps matching TRBD2 (5 bases). Germline V gene sequence: CDR1 KGHSH, CDR2 LQKENI. Between the trimmed V and J ends, which lost 5 bases and 0 bases, there was a span of 7 bases. The CDR3 runs to 13 residues.

The chain joins TRBV27 to TRBJ1-2; D unresolved. The V end was cut by 3 bases, the J end by 2 bases, with 19 bases between. Germline lookup yields CDR1 MNHEY and CDR2 SMNVEV (reference sequence). The CDR3 extends over 17 amino acids. CDR3 sequence reads: CASSFYDVTGRNYGYTF. CDR3 bases: TGTGCCAGCAGTTTTTACGACGTCACGGGGAGAAACTATGGCTACACCTTC.

The chain couples TRBV6-5 to TRBJ1-6; D possibly corresponds to TRBD1 (6 bases). The CDR3 totals 14 residues. The germline V gene has CDR1 MNHEY and CDR2 SVGAGI. The germline V and J ends were trimmed by 5 bases and 5 bases, with 10 bases remaining between them. CDR3 coding DNA: TGTGCCAGCAGTACGGCAGGGGATAATTCACCCCTCCACTTT. Its protein is CASSTAGDNSPLHF.

The rearrangement links TRBV5-1 to TRBJ1-2; the D gene is possibly TRBD1 (5 bases). CDR3 length equals 15 residues. Germline V gene lookup returns CDR1 SGHRS and CDR2 YFSETQ. V was cut by 4 bases and J by 6 bases, with 19 bases left in between. As DNA, the CDR3 is TGCGCCAGCAGCCCGGACACCGGGAGTAGAAATGGCTACACCTTC. Its protein product is CASSPDTGSRNGYTF. The variable domain in full, completed from reference TRBV5-1 and TRBJ1-2, reads KAGVTQTPRYLIKTRGQQVTLSCSPISGHRSVSWYQQTPGQGLQFLFEYFSETQRNKGNFPGRFSGRQFSNSRSEMNVSTLELGDSALYLCASSPDTGSRNGYTFGSGTRLTVV.

The chain joins TRBV4-1 to TRBJ2-7; D remains unclear. V gave up 0 bases and J gave up 1 base, with 10 bases separating them. The germline V gene has CDR1 MGHRA and CDR2 YSYEKL. The CDR3 consists of 15 residues. CDR3 loop: CASSQELLLSYEQYF. DNA of the CDR3: TGCGCCAGCAGCCAAGAGTTGCTGCTATCCTACGAGCAGTACTTC.

The chain recombines TRBV7-2 with TRBJ1-5; D remains ambiguous. The CDR3 runs 15 residues. Germline values: CDR1 SGHTA, CDR2 FQGNSA. V shed 1 base and J shed 0 bases, with 7 bases lying between them. CDR3 sequence reads: CASSLGGHSNQPQHF. For the CDR3, the DNA is TGTGCCAGCAGCTTAGGAGGGCATAGCAATCAGCCCCAGCATTTT.

The CDR3 nucleotides read TGTGCCAGCAGCTTGACAGGGAACACTGGAAACACCATATATTTT. Protein product: CASSLTGNTGNTIYF. The V gene is TRBV5-5, the J gene TRBJ1-3; D may be TRBD1 (6 bases). The CDR3 is 15 residues long. CDR1 is SGHKS and CDR2 is YYEKEE in the germline V gene (reference sequence). Trimming shortened V by 1 base and J by 2 bases, and 10 bases separated the two germline ends. The full variable domain, with the rest looked up from reference TRBV5-5 and TRBJ1-3, is DAGVTQSPTHLIKTRGQQVTLRCSPISGHKSVSWYQQVLGQGPQFIFQYYEKEERGRGNFPDRFSARQFPNYSSELNVNALLLGDSALYLCASSLTGNTGNTIYFGEGSWLTVV.

V is TRBV30 and J is TRBJ1-1, with D unresolved. The CDR3 has 13 residues. CDR1 GTSNPN and CDR2 SVGIG come from the germline V gene (reference sequence). The V and J ends lost 3 bases and 4 bases respectively, with 12 bases between them. The CDR3 here is CAWRAGRVTEAFF. In nucleotides, the CDR3 is TGTGCCTGGAGAGCGGGTCGTGTCACTGAAGCTTTCTTT.